The entry below gives a single TCR beta chain sequence along with its context. This sample is part of a study of shared clonotypes between healthy human individuals. As for the study in general: CD8 memory received one plate per donor, CD8 naive two, CD4 memory three and CD4 naive three.

Selected positively for CCR7 and CD45RO-negative, naive CD8 cells excluded terminally differentiated effector memory CD45RA+ cells. In the original analysis: Owing to the provision of junction-only sequences devoid of quality scores by immunoSEQ, filtering differed. Clones were sequenced by immunoSEQ multiplex PCR, and TCRdb holds only the in-frame ones, with some missing. The V and J calls and the clone size are those of that table, but D and trimming were determined from the DNA. This sample has approximately 590,000 clones; around 95% occur once, and the top ten carry 0.1% to 0.11%. Germline V gene lookup returns CDR1 MNHEY and CDR2 SMNVEV (reference sequence). The V and J ends lost 6 bases and 5 bases, in that order; junction bases with no gene match: 14. The CDR3 runs to 17 residues.

This rearrangement joins TRBV27 to TRBJ2-1, with 9 bases aligning to TRBD2. The sample consisted of naive CD8+ T cells sorted from blood. The source of this sequence is a woman in her thirties in good health. The CDR3, as DNA: TGTGCCAGCAGCACCGCATGGGGGCTAGCGGGGAACAATGAGCAGTTCTTC. Amino acid sequence: CASSTAWGLAGNNEQFF.